A selection of T cell receptor beta chains follows, all from one sample in a study of technical replicates of blood from several donors. Produced via immunoSEQ multiplex PCR; TCRdb's table is partial and in-frame only. The data show more than 75,000 clones, around 96% seen once. Sequenced input: T cells isolated from PBMCs. The source of these receptors is a human donor in good health. Both conserved end residues are part of each CDR3. A D gene is named only where the DNA matches it firmly.

v_gene: TRBV9; j_gene: TRBJ2-7; d_gene: TRBD2; CDR3aa: CASSEGTSGTYFSYEQYF
v_gene: TRBV5-1; j_gene: TRBJ2-7; d_gene: NA; CDR3aa: CASSFRDSTYEQYF
v_gene: TRBV28; j_gene: TRBJ2-1; d_gene: TRBD2; CDR3aa: CASLSGSPHNEQFF
v_gene: TRBV19; j_gene: TRBJ1-1; d_gene: NA; CDR3aa: CASSPIGGGSGAFF
v_gene: TRBV9; j_gene: TRBJ2-3; d_gene: TRBD1; CDR3aa: CASSVEFHRGLGDTQYF
v_gene: TRBV18; j_gene: TRBJ1-1; d_gene: NA; CDR3aa: CASSPQTVMNTEAFF
v_gene: TRBV6-1; j_gene: TRBJ2-7; d_gene: NA; CDR3aa: CASQPQSYEQYF
v_gene: TRBV2; j_gene: TRBJ1-5; d_gene: TRBD1; CDR3aa: CASSEGQGNQPQHF
v_gene: TRBV5-1; j_gene: TRBJ1-1; d_gene: NA; CDR3aa: CASSKGGNTEAFF
v_gene: TRBV28; j_gene: TRBJ2-1; d_gene: NA; CDR3aa: CASQVAYEQFF
v_gene: TRBV27; j_gene: TRBJ2-7; d_gene: TRBD1; CDR3aa: CASSVVQGANEQYF
v_gene: TRBV5-6; j_gene: TRBJ2-1; d_gene: TRBD2; CDR3aa: CASSLAFSGSSYNEQFF
v_gene: TRBV5-1; j_gene: TRBJ2-7; d_gene: TRBD1; CDR3aa: CASSLRSGTGSHEQYF
v_gene: TRBV27; j_gene: TRBJ2-7; d_gene: NA; CDR3aa: CASSLTAAYEQYF
v_gene: TRBV9; j_gene: TRBJ1-4; d_gene: NA; CDR3aa: CASSGGGLNEKLFF
v_gene: TRBV2; j_gene: TRBJ2-7; d_gene: NA; CDR3aa: CASSEWREQYF
v_gene: TRBV11-2; j_gene: TRBJ2-5; d_gene: TRBD2; CDR3aa: CASSLISGGGAETQYF
v_gene: TRBV29-1; j_gene: TRBJ2-1; d_gene: TRBD2; CDR3aa: CSVYGLAGGLPSSYNEQFF
v_gene: TRBV4-1; j_gene: TRBJ2-7; d_gene: TRBD2; CDR3aa: CASSQVLAGVLSYEQYF
v_gene: TRBV6-6; j_gene: TRBJ2-3; d_gene: TRBD2; CDR3aa: CASSSIAGVTDTQYF
v_gene: TRBV11-2; j_gene: TRBJ2-4; d_gene: NA; CDR3aa: CASSLQGMVLDIQYF
v_gene: TRBV19; j_gene: TRBJ1-2; d_gene: NA; CDR3aa: CASSIRGSSGYTF
v_gene: TRBV4-3; j_gene: TRBJ2-3; d_gene: TRBD2; CDR3aa: CASSQPLPAGETSTDTQYF
v_gene: TRBV4-3; j_gene: TRBJ2-3; d_gene: TRBD2; CDR3aa: CASSRVAGGNWADTQYF
v_gene: TRBV10-3; j_gene: TRBJ1-1; d_gene: TRBD1; CDR3aa: CAISGGIQGTNTEAFF
v_gene: TRBV14; j_gene: TRBJ2-3; d_gene: NA; CDR3aa: CASRSQDTQYF
v_gene: TRBV7-7; j_gene: TRBJ2-1; d_gene: TRBD2; CDR3aa: CASSPVSGTYNEQFF
v_gene: TRBV6-1; j_gene: TRBJ1-2; d_gene: TRBD1; CDR3aa: CASSPAGRGQGYTF
v_gene: TRBV5-4; j_gene: TRBJ2-1; d_gene: NA; CDR3aa: CASSLELDVEQFF
v_gene: TRBV19; j_gene: TRBJ1-1; d_gene: NA; CDR3aa: CASSTRAGVGTEAFF
v_gene: TRBV29-1; j_gene: TRBJ2-2; d_gene: TRBD1; CDR3aa: CSVEFRTGVTGELFF
v_gene: TRBV11-3; j_gene: TRBJ2-3; d_gene: TRBD2; CDR3aa: CASSPGLAGAADTQYF
v_gene: TRBV10-3; j_gene: TRBJ2-2; d_gene: NA; CDR3aa: CAPLGGNTGELFF
v_gene: TRBV7-3; j_gene: TRBJ2-5; d_gene: TRBD2; CDR3aa: CASSPMSLAGAETQYF
v_gene: TRBV4-1; j_gene: TRBJ2-3; d_gene: NA; CDR3aa: CASSPAGFRTDTQYF
v_gene: TRBV30; j_gene: TRBJ2-2; d_gene: TRBD2; CDR3aa: CAWSVRSGSDTGELFF
v_gene: TRBV5-4; j_gene: TRBJ2-3; d_gene: TRBD1; CDR3aa: CASSLVDGRGRITDTQYF
v_gene: TRBV5-4; j_gene: TRBJ2-7; d_gene: NA; CDR3aa: CASSFGASSYEQYF
v_gene: TRBV7-8; j_gene: TRBJ1-1; d_gene: TRBD1; CDR3aa: CASSYTGGLAEAFF